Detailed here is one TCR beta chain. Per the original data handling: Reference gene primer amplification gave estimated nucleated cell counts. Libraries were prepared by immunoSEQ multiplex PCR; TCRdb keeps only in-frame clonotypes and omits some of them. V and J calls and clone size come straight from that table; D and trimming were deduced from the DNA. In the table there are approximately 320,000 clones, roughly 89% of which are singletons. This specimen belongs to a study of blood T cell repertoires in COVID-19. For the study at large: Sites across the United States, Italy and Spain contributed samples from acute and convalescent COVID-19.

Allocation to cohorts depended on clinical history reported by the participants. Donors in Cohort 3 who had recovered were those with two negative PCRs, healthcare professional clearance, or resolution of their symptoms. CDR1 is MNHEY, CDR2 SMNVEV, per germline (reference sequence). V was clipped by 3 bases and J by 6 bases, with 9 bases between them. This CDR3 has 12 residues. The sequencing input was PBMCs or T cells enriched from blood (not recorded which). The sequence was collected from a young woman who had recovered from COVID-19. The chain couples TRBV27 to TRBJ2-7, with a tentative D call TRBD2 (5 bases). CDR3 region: CASSFLAGEQYF. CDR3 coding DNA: TGTGCCAGCAGTTTCCTAGCTGGCGAGCAGTACTTC.